This T cell receptor (beta chain) was observed in a study of blood T cell repertoires in COVID-19. Background on the study: From the United States, Italy and Spain came samples of acute and convalescent COVID-19. PBMCs, B-cell-depleted T cells, or T cells were the source of the cDNA or gDNA that made up the material.

Trimming cost V 2 bases and J 5 bases, with 10 bases left between them. The CDR3 contains 15 residues. Germline CDR1 MNHEY, CDR2 SMNVEV (reference sequence). Source study methods: Cell counts per sample came from amplifying reference gene primers. Sequenced by immunoSEQ multiplex PCR; TCRdb stores in-frame clones only, minus some. D and trimming come from the DNA, and the V and J calls and clone size come from that table. This sample yields some 170,000 clones, of which 80% to 90% are seen a single time; around 1.1% belongs to the top ten. The material sequenced was peripheral blood. The sequence derives from a middle-aged man with acute or convalescent COVID-19. The chain joins TRBV27 to TRBJ1-6, with unresolved D. In nucleotides, the CDR3 is TGTGCCAGCAGTTTAGGAGCCGGGGATAATTCACCCCTCCACTTT. Translation gives CASSLGAGDNSPLHF.